This entry lists 14 T cell receptor beta chains sequenced from one sample in a study of blood T cell repertoires in COVID-19. Only in-frame clones appear in the TCRdb table, and some are missing; sequencing was by immunoSEQ multiplex PCR. This sample carries fewer than 350,000 clones, 90% of them seen once, and the ten largest clones take 1.5% to 2%. The sample taken for sequencing was PBMCs or T cells enriched from blood (not recorded which). These receptors were obtained from a woman under 30 with acute COVID-19.

The chain employs TRBV5-1 and TRBJ2-7; TRBD2 is a possible D gene (5 bases). Germline CDR1 reads SGHRS; CDR2 reads YFSETQ. Deletions cut 4 bases from V and 3 bases from J, with 11 bases between. This CDR3 has 13 amino acids. CDR3 nucleotide sequence: TGCGCCAGCAGCCCAGCGGAGATCTACGAGCAGTACTTC. Protein product: CASSPAEIYEQYF.

The chain links TRBV29-1 to TRBJ1-1, with 7 positions matching TRBD1. From germline, CDR1 is SQVTM and CDR2 ANQGSEA. J lost 1 base, V lost 4 bases, and 3 bases had no gene match. The CDR3 sequence is 13 residues long. The CDR3 region is CSVADRENTEAFF. CDR3 DNA sequence: TGCAGCGTTGCCGACAGGGAGAACACTGAAGCTTTCTTT. The whole variable domain, remainder taken from reference TRBV29-1 and TRBJ1-1, is SAVISQKPSRDICQRGTSLTIQCQVDSQVTMMFWYRQQPGQSLTLIATANQGSEATYESGFVIDKFPISRPNLTFSTLTVSNMSPEDSSIYLCSVADRENTEAFFGQGTRLTVV.

This chain uses TRBV30 with TRBJ2-1; 8 bases are shared with TRBD2. The V gene end was trimmed by 4 bases and the J gene end by 8 bases; junction bases not matched to a gene: 4. The germline V gene encodes CDR1 GTSNPN and CDR2 SVGIG (reference sequence). There are 12 residues in the CDR3. CDR3 nucleotides: TGTGCCTGGACCGAGACTAGCGATGAGCAGTTCTTC. Residues: CAWTETSDEQFF.

The chain links TRBV11-3 to TRBJ2-2, with TRBD1 matching 8 bases. Trimming removed 5 bases from V and 5 bases from J; junction bases left unmatched: 10. This CDR3 has 16 amino acids. Germline V gene sequence: CDR1 SGHNT, CDR2 YENEEA. The CDR3 nucleotides read TGTGCCAGCAGCCCATCGCCAGGGGGCGTTACCGGGGAGCTGTTTTTT. Its translation: CASSPSPGGVTGELFF.

The J gene is TRBJ2-1, the V gene TRBV28, with 15 bases fitting TRBD2. Per germline, CDR1 MDHEN and CDR2 SYDVKM. The CDR3 consists of 15 residues. V was pared by 5 bases and J by 8 bases, with 4 bases of the junction left unmatched. This CDR3 is CASSLWTSGRDEQFF. For the CDR3, the DNA is TGTGCCAGCAGTCTGTGGACTAGCGGGAGGGATGAGCAGTTCTTC.

For the CDR3, the DNA is TGCAGTGCTAGTGTGGACAAGTTGGCTAGCTACACCTTC. Its translation is CSASVDKLASYTF. V is TRBV20-1 and J is TRBJ1-2; the D gene is possibly TRBD1 (5 bases). CDR1 is DFQATT and CDR2 is SNEGSKA in the germline V gene (reference sequence). The CDR3 loop spans 13 amino acids. Trimming pared 3 bases from V and 9 bases from J, leaving 17 bases between.

Turning to this clone: The sample carries other DNA sequences with the same CDR3. The rearrangement uses TRBV11-2 and TRBJ2-1; D is unresolved. V lost 1 base, J lost 0 bases, and 7 bases lay in between. The germline V gene encodes CDR1 SGHAT and CDR2 FQNNGV. The CDR3 is 15 amino acids. CDR3 nucleotides: TGTGCCAGCAGCTTAGCTGGTAGCTCCTACAATGAGCAGTTCTTC. Protein: CASSLAGSSYNEQFF.

The chain links TRBV7-6 to TRBJ2-2, with 7 bases matching TRBD2. The CDR3 runs 16 residues. V was pared by 5 bases and J by 1 base, with 7 bases of the junction left unmatched. The germline CDR1 and CDR2 sequences are SGHVS and FNYEAQ. CDR3 region: CASSPSGLQNTGELFF. CDR3 coding DNA: TGTGCCAGCAGCCCTTCGGGACTACAGAACACCGGGGAGCTGTTTTTT.

The chain carries TRBV7-9 and TRBJ2-1, with TRBD1 identical over 7 bases. V shed 1 base, J shed 1 base, and the junction held 4 bases outside the gene matches. In germline, CDR1 is SEHNR, CDR2 FQNEAQ (reference sequence). The CDR3 covers 16 residues. CDR3 in amino acids: CASSLGTGVSYNEQFF. DNA of the CDR3: TGTGCCAGCAGCTTAGGGACAGGCGTTTCCTACAATGAGCAGTTCTTC.

The CDR3 DNA is TGTGCCAGTAGTATAGCGGGAGGAGTCAACGAGCAGTACTTC. This sequence encodes CASSIAGGVNEQYF. J is TRBJ2-7 and V is TRBV19, with 7 bases identical to TRBD2. The germline gives CDR1 LNHDA, CDR2 SQIVND (reference sequence). V lost 1 base, J lost 5 bases, and 5 bases stayed unmatched. The CDR3 covers 14 residues.

This clone was observed once. V is TRBV29-1 and J is TRBJ2-3; 12 bases fit TRBD2. The CDR3 has 16 residues. Germline V CDR1 and CDR2: SQVTM, ANQGSEA. The V and J ends lost 0 bases and 2 bases, in that order; junction bases with no gene match: 3. The CDR3 is CSVEDWTSGITDTQYF. CDR3 in DNA: TGCAGCGTTGAAGATTGGACTAGCGGGATCACAGATACGCAGTATTTT.

This clone was detected once. This sequence joins TRBV19 and TRBJ2-7; tentatively, D is TRBD2 (5 bases). V lost 7 bases, J lost 6 bases, and 16 bases lay in between. The CDR3 contains 13 residues. The germline V gene has CDR1 LNHDA and CDR2 SQIVND (reference sequence). The CDR3 DNA is TGTGCCAGTAACCAACCGAATGCGGGCGAGCAGTACTTC. Protein product: CASNQPNAGEQYF.

The CDR3 DNA sequence: TGTGCCAGCAGCTCGGACAGCTTTAATGAAAAACTGTTTTTT. Encoded protein: CASSSDSFNEKLFF. The V gene is TRBV5-5, the J gene TRBJ1-4; possible D gene TRBD1, 6 bases. V lost 3 bases and J lost 4, with 10 bases in between. The CDR3 runs 14 residues. Germline CDR1 and CDR2: SGHKS and YYEKEE (reference sequence).

This CDR3 is CASSEGLAGSYEQYF. CDR3 DNA sequence: TGTGCCAGCAGCGAGGGACTAGCGGGATCATACGAGCAGTACTTC. The rearrangement uses TRBV7-2 and TRBJ2-7, with 13 bases fitting TRBD2. Trimming took 5 bases from V and 4 from J; bases not matched to a gene: 5. The CDR3 runs 15 residues. Germline V gene lookup returns CDR1 SGHTA and CDR2 FQGNSA.